These T cell receptor beta chains were read from a single sample in a study of CD4 T cells in relation to SARS-CoV-2 and coronaviruses. The antigens for these receptors are not known. Clones were sequenced by immunoSEQ multiplex PCR, and TCRdb holds only the in-frame ones, with some missing. The sample holds 25,000 to 30,000 clones, 78% seen once. Input material: CD4+ T cells from PBMCs, cultured in vitro. The receptors were gathered from a human donor in good health. Both conserved end residues are part of each CDR3. Fields, in order: J gene, clone size, V gene, D gene, CDR3 protein, CDR3 DNA. The D gene is left open where the match is weak. Expanded clones are given a class, and other clones once, few, many or no size at all.

j_gene: TRBJ1-4
abundance: NA
v_gene: TRBV12-3/TRBV12-4
d_gene: NA
CDR3aa: CASSQGGGEKLFF
CDR3nt: TGTGCCAGCAGTCAGGGCGGAGGTGAAAAACTGTTTTTT

j_gene: TRBJ2-7
abundance: NA
v_gene: TRBV24-1
d_gene: NA
CDR3aa: CATSVRPTYEQYF
CDR3nt: TGTGCCACCAGTGTAAGGCCCACTTACGAGCAGTACTTC

j_gene: TRBJ2-7
abundance: NA
v_gene: TRBV5-8
d_gene: NA
CDR3aa: CASRLGGGPSYEQYF
CDR3nt: TGTGCCAGCAGGTTGGGAGGGGGACCTTCCTACGAGCAGTACTTC

j_gene: TRBJ2-1
abundance: NA
v_gene: TRBV5-1
d_gene: TRBD1
CDR3aa: CASSYGTGRLGNEQFF
CDR3nt: TGCGCCAGCAGCTACGGGACAGGGAGGTTGGGCAATGAGCAGTTCTTC

j_gene: TRBJ1-2
abundance: few
v_gene: TRBV27
d_gene: TRBD1
CDR3aa: CASSFEGAANYGYTF
CDR3nt: TGTGCCAGCAGCTTTGAGGGGGCGGCTAACTATGGCTACACCTTC

j_gene: TRBJ2-2
abundance: NA
v_gene: TRBV6-2/TRBV6-3
d_gene: TRBD1
CDR3aa: CASSETGEGTGELFF
CDR3nt: TGTGCCAGCAGCGAAACAGGGGAAGGAACCGGGGAGCTGTTTTTT

j_gene: TRBJ1-2
abundance: NA
v_gene: TRBV6-5
d_gene: NA
CDR3aa: CASSLSWGGYTF
CDR3nt: TGTGCCAGCAGCCTGTCGTGGGGTGGCTACACCTTC

j_gene: TRBJ2-6
abundance: NA
v_gene: TRBV10-3
d_gene: NA
CDR3aa: CAISESMVGVGSGANVLTF
CDR3nt: TGTGCCATCAGTGAGTCGATGGTGGGGGTCGGCTCTGGGGCCAACGTCCTGACTTTC

j_gene: TRBJ2-1
abundance: NA
v_gene: TRBV5-1
d_gene: TRBD2
CDR3aa: CASSQTAGLVANEQFF
CDR3nt: TGCGCCAGCAGCCAGACGGCGGGACTAGTAGCGAATGAGCAGTTCTTC

j_gene: TRBJ2-1
abundance: few
v_gene: TRBV9
d_gene: TRBD1
CDR3aa: CASSVWTGGQGEQFF
CDR3nt: TGTGCCAGCAGCGTTTGGACAGGGGGTCAGGGTGAGCAGTTCTTC

j_gene: TRBJ2-7
abundance: NA
v_gene: TRBV21-1
d_gene: NA
CDR3aa: CASSMAGEGFEQYF
CDR3nt: TGTGCCAGCAGCATGGCGGGAGAAGGGTTCGAGCAGTACTTC

j_gene: TRBJ1-1
abundance: once
v_gene: TRBV19
d_gene: NA
CDR3aa: CASSPRTIPGRNTEAFF
CDR3nt: TGTGCCAGTAGTCCCAGGACAATCCCCGGGAGGAACACTGAAGCTTTCTTT

j_gene: TRBJ1-6
abundance: once
v_gene: TRBV6-2/TRBV6-3
d_gene: NA
CDR3aa: CASSYPGSPLHF
CDR3nt: TGTGCCAGCAGTTACCCCGGATCACCCCTCCACTTT

j_gene: TRBJ2-5
abundance: once
v_gene: TRBV6-2/TRBV6-3
d_gene: TRBD2
CDR3aa: CASSYGLAGVETQYF
CDR3nt: TGTGCCAGCAGTTACGGGCTAGCGGGGGTCGAGACCCAGTACTTC

j_gene: TRBJ2-7
abundance: few
v_gene: TRBV7-9
d_gene: NA
CDR3aa: CASNGGPYEQYF
CDR3nt: TGTGCCAGCAACGGGGGGCCCTACGAGCAGTACTTC

j_gene: TRBJ2-4
abundance: NA
v_gene: TRBV5-5
d_gene: NA
CDR3aa: CASSLGGLLAKNIQYF
CDR3nt: TGTGCCAGCAGCTTGGGAGGCCTTTTAGCCAAAAACATTCAGTACTTC

j_gene: TRBJ2-6
abundance: NA
v_gene: TRBV5-8
d_gene: NA
CDR3aa: CASSPGHSSGANVLTF
CDR3nt: TGTGCCAGCAGCCCGGGACACAGCTCTGGGGCCAACGTCCTGACTTTC

j_gene: TRBJ2-3
abundance: NA
v_gene: TRBV7-3
d_gene: NA
CDR3aa: CASSLIPPDTQYF
CDR3nt: TGTGCCAGCAGCTTAATCCCCCCAGATACGCAGTATTTT

j_gene: TRBJ2-6
abundance: NA
v_gene: TRBV2
d_gene: NA
CDR3aa: CASSERGGTLTF
CDR3nt: TGTGCCAGCAGTGAGAGGGGGGGCACCCTGACTTTC

j_gene: TRBJ2-2
abundance: once
v_gene: TRBV5-1
d_gene: TRBD1
CDR3aa: CASSLEGAYTGELFF
CDR3nt: TGCGCCAGCAGCTTAGAGGGGGCCTACACCGGGGAGCTGTTTTTT

j_gene: TRBJ2-1
abundance: NA
v_gene: TRBV3-1/TRBV3-2
d_gene: TRBD2
CDR3aa: CASTPPGGSYNEQFF
CDR3nt: TGTGCCAGCACCCCCCCGGGGGGCTCCTACAATGAGCAGTTCTTC